Listed here are 17 T cell receptor beta chains from one sample, sequenced in a study of OX40 agonist ivuxolimab in advanced cancers. Receptor amplification or capture employed the immunoSEQ multiplex PCR assay. TCRdb stores this immuneACCESS table with in-frame sequences only. Part of the clones is absent; in the studies checked, under half of the shortfall reflects unresolved V genes, and no reason is known for the rest. The sample includes 90,000 to 100,000 clones, with about 88% observed a single time. 0.82% of the sample goes to the ten largest clones. Sequenced material: CD4+ or CD8+ T cells sorted from blood, taken in a trial of the OX40 agonist ivuxolimab. These receptors were taken from an adult with an advanced solid tumor such as melanoma, head and neck, liver or kidney cancer.

This chain links TRBV7-8 with TRBJ2-3; D may be TRBD1 (6 bases). This CDR3 is built from 18 residues. The V end lost 5 bases, the J end lost 3 bases, and 24 bases lay between the germline ends. Germline V lookup: CDR1 SGHVS, CDR2 FQNEAQ. The CDR3 sequence is CASSPTFGRGGRTDTQYF. Here the CDR3 DNA reads TGTGCCAGCAGCCCTACGTTCGGCAGGGGTGGTCGGACAGATACGCAGTATTTT.

This chain uses TRBV7-9 with TRBJ1-1, with D unresolved. The V end was cut by 5 bases, the J end by 2 bases, with 12 bases between. The CDR3 extends over 14 amino acids. Looked up from germline, CDR1 is SEHNR and CDR2 is FQNEAQ (reference sequence). The CDR3 bases are TGTGCCAGCAGCCCTCCCGGCGGAAACACTGAAGCTTTCTTT. Translation gives CASSPPGGNTEAFF.

The rearrangement uses TRBV7-2 and TRBJ1-2; 8 bases line up with TRBD1. Germline assignment: CDR1 SGHTA and CDR2 FQGNSA. This CDR3 is built from 15 residues. V gave up 4 bases and J gave up 6 bases; unmatched junction bases: 10. CDR3 nucleotides: TGTGCCAGCAGCTGGCGGACAGGGCCCGGGGATGGCTACACCTTC. Translation gives CASSWRTGPGDGYTF.

The J gene is TRBJ1-1, the V gene TRBV29-1; D might be TRBD1 (6 bases). Trimming cost V 7 bases and J 5 bases, with 20 bases left between them. Germline V gene data show CDR1 as SQVTM and CDR2 as ANQGSEA. This CDR3 spans 14 amino acids. CDR3 sequence reads: CSGARGAGGTEAFF. For the CDR3, the DNA is TGCAGCGGCGCCCGGGGGGCCGGCGGGACTGAAGCTTTCTTT. The whole variable domain, remainder taken from reference TRBV29-1 and TRBJ1-1, is SAVISQKPSRDICQRGTSLTIQCQVDSQVTMMFWYRQQPGQSLTLIATANQGSEATYESGFVIDKFPISRPNLTFSTLTVSNMSPEDSSIYLCSGARGAGGTEAFFGQGTRLTVV.

V usage is TRBV5-6 and J usage is TRBJ1-4; D gene uncertain. Deletions cut 0 bases from V and 7 bases from J, with 1 base between. The germline gives CDR1 SGHDT, CDR2 YYEEEE. The CDR3 contains 11 residues. The CDR3 sequence: CASSLGEKLFF. The CDR3 coding sequence is TGTGCCAGCAGCTTGGGTGAAAAACTGTTTTTT.

The rearrangement links TRBV9 to TRBJ2-1; TRBD1 might be the D (6 bases). The germline V gene has CDR1 SGDLS and CDR2 YYNGEE. Trimming shortened V by 4 bases and J by 2 bases, and 19 bases separated the two germline ends. The CDR3 spans 17 residues. In DNA, the CDR3 is TGTGCCAGCAGCCCGAGATCTTACAGGGTTACCTACAATGAGCAGTTCTTC. Translation gives CASSPRSYRVTYNEQFF. The full variable domain, its missing parts supplied by reference TRBV9 and TRBJ2-1, is DSGVTQTPKHLITATGQRVTLRCSPRSGDLSVYWYQQSLDQGLQFLIQYYNGEERAKGNILERFSAQQFPDLHSELNLSSLELGDSALYFCASSPRSYRVTYNEQFFGPGTRLTVL.

CDR3 sequence reads: CASSWDSPNTGELFF. The CDR3 coding sequence is TGTGCCAGCAGCTGGGACAGCCCGAACACCGGGGAGCTGTTTTTT. The V call is TRBV9, the J call TRBJ2-2, with 7 bases that match TRBD1. The J segment lost 0 bases and the V segment lost 4 bases, leaving 3 bases of the junction unmatched. The CDR3 runs 15 residues. Germline loops: CDR1 SGDLS, CDR2 YYNGEE.

This clone has more than one count but fewer than ten. V and J are TRBV23-1 and TRBJ2-7; D call uncertain. TRBV23-1 is filed as an ORF, its function uncertain. V was cut by 4 bases and J by 9 bases, with 13 bases left in between. The CDR3 consists of 12 residues. CDR3 in DNA: TGCGCCAGCAGTCCTACGGTCGACGGGCAGTACGTC. This translates into CASSPTVDGQYV.

The chain joins TRBV27 to TRBJ1-6; tentatively, D is TRBD1 (5 bases). V lost 10 bases to trimming and J lost 10 bases, with 20 bases between them. The CDR3 sequence is 14 residues long. The germline V gene encodes CDR1 MNHEY and CDR2 SMNVEV (reference sequence). DNA for the CDR3: TGTGCCACTTCCGGGCCGGGGGTTGACTCACCCCTCCACTTT. This sequence encodes CATSGPGVDSPLHF.

The chain couples TRBV5-4 to TRBJ2-3; 9 nucleotides line up with TRBD2. The length of the CDR3 is 16 residues. J gave up 2 bases and V 10 bases, and 14 bases lay outside the gene matches. Germline values: CDR1 SGHNT, CDR2 YYREEE (reference sequence). The CDR3 DNA reads TGTGCCTGCACTTCGGCGGGAGGGCAGAACACAGATACGCAGTATTTT. Translated, it gives CACTSAGGQNTDTQYF. Variable domain in full (rest from reference TRBV5-4 and TRBJ2-3): ETGVTQSPTHLIKTRGQQVTLRCSSQSGHNTVSWYQQALGQGPQFIFQYYREEENGRGNFPPRFSGLQFPNYSSELNVNALELDDSALYLCACTSAGGQNTDTQYFGPGTRLTVL.

This clone was found a few times. The gene calls are TRBV7-9 and TRBJ2-7; a possible D gene is TRBD1 (5 bases). The V end was cut by 1 base, the J end by 6 bases, with 13 bases between. The CDR3 extends over 14 amino acids. Germline V gene lookup returns CDR1 SEHNR and CDR2 FQNEAQ (reference sequence). CDR3 nucleotides: TGTGCCAGCAGCTTAGGTCAGGGTGGGTCCGAGCAGTACGTC. This gives the protein CASSLGQGGSEQYV.

The chain combines TRBV5-8 with TRBJ1-1, with D perhaps matching TRBD1 (5 bases). Germline V gives CDR1 SGHTS, CDR2 YDEGEE. The CDR3 contains 13 residues. V dropped 4 bases and J dropped 4 bases, with 11 bases sitting between them. The CDR3 region has the DNA TGTGCCAGCAGCCTCGCGGGGCCCACTGAAGCTTTCTTT. Translation: CASSLAGPTEAFF.

The chain couples TRBV19 to TRBJ2-7; D is ambiguous. This CDR3 spans 14 amino acids. Trimming took 2 bases from V and 0 from J, leaving 8 bases between them. Germline V gene sequence: CDR1 LNHDA, CDR2 SQIVND (reference sequence). As DNA, the CDR3 is TGTGCCAGTAGTATATCCAGGACCTCCTACGAGCAGTACTTC. This encodes CASSISRTSYEQYF.

The V and J genes are TRBV5-1 and TRBJ2-5; no definite D call. V gave up 0 bases and J gave up 4 bases, with 7 bases separating them. The germline gives CDR1 SGHRS, CDR2 YFSETQ. CDR3 size: 13 residues. DNA of the CDR3: TGCGCCAGCAGCTTGGGGAGTCGAGAGACCCAGTACTTC. The encoded protein is CASSLGSRETQYF. The entire variable domain, with the rest obtained from reference TRBV5-1 and TRBJ2-5, is as follows: KAGVTQTPRYLIKTRGQQVTLSCSPISGHRSVSWYQQTPGQGLQFLFEYFSETQRNKGNFPGRFSGRQFSNSRSEMNVSTLELGDSALYLCASSLGSRETQYFGPGTRLLVL.

The rearrangement joins TRBV28 to TRBJ1-5, with D hard to call. Germline lookup yields CDR1 MDHEN and CDR2 SYDVKM. V lost 6 bases, J lost 7 bases, and 10 bases lay in between. The CDR3 is 12 residues long. The CDR3 sequence: CASRTNGQPQHF. CDR3 coding DNA: TGTGCCAGCAGAACGAACGGGCAGCCCCAGCATTTT. Together with reference TRBV28 and TRBJ1-5, the CDR3 gives the full variable domain: DVKVTQSSRYLVKRTGEKVFLECVQDMDHENMFWYRQDPGLGLRLIYFSYDVKMKEKGDIPEGYSVSREKKERFSLILESASTNQTSMYLCASRTNGQPQHFGDGTRLSIL.

The J gene is TRBJ2-1, the V gene TRBV7-8; D is uncertain. V dropped 5 bases and J dropped 4 bases, with 9 bases sitting between them. The germline V gene encodes CDR1 SGHVS and CDR2 FQNEAQ. The CDR3 covers 13 residues. In DNA form, the CDR3 reads TGTGCCAGCAGCCCCGGGCGGTACAATGAGCAGTTCTTC. Amino acids: CASSPGRYNEQFF.

The chain recombines TRBV18 with TRBJ1-5, with unresolved D. V shed 6 bases and J shed 3 bases, with 12 bases lying between them. Germline V lookup: CDR1 KGHSH, CDR2 LQKENI. This CDR3 has 14 amino acids. In nucleotides, the CDR3 is TGTGCCAGCTCCCCTAGACGGAACAATCAGCCCCAGCATTTT. As protein: CASSPRRNNQPQHF. Combining the CDR3 with reference TRBV18 and TRBJ1-5 gives the whole variable domain NAGVMQNPRHLVRRRGQEARLRCSPMKGHSHVYWYRQLPEEGLKFMVYLQKENIIDESGMPKERFSAEFPKEGPSILRIQQVVRGDSAAYFCASSPRRNNQPQHFGDGTRLSIL.